This T cell receptor (beta chain) was captured in a study of shared clonotypes between healthy human individuals. Sequencing used immunoSEQ multiplex PCR; TCRdb keeps in-frame clones, though not all of them. There are more than 550,000 clones in the sample; approximately 77% occur only once, and under 2% lies in the top ten. Germline V gene data show CDR1 as MDHEN and CDR2 as SYDVKM. The CDR3 is made up of 16 amino acids. V trimming: 3 bases; J trimming: 0 bases; junction bases outside the gene matches: 6. This TCR was sampled from a woman aged 25 to 39 in good health. The rearrangement links TRBV28 to TRBJ2-3; 7 bases are shared with TRBD1. The specimen sequenced was memory CD4+ T cells sorted from blood. Subset: CD45RA-negative fraction. The DNA for the CDR3 is TGTGCCAGCAGTTTCAACCTGGGACAGAGCACAGATACGCAGTATTTT. Its translation is CASSFNLGQSTDTQYF.